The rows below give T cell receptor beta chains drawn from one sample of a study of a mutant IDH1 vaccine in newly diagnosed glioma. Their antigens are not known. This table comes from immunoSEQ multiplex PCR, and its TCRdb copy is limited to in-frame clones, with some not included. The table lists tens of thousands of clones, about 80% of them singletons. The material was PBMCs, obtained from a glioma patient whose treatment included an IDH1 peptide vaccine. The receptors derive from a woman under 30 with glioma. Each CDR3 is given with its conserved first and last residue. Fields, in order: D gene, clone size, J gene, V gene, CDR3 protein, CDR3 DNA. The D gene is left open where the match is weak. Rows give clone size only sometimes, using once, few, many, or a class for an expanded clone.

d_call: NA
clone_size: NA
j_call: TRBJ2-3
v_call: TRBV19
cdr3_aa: CASSINRLSGADTQYF
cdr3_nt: TGTGCCAGTAGTATCAACAGGCTATCGGGGGCAGATACGCAGTATTTT

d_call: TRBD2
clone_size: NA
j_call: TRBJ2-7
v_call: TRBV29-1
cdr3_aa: CSVVSGTYEQYF
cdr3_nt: TGCAGCGTTGTTAGCGGGACCTACGAGCAGTACTTC

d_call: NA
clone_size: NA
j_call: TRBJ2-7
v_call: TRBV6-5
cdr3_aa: CASSYEVGWWYEQYF
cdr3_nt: TGTGCCAGCAGTTACGAAGTAGGGTGGTGGTACGAGCAGTACTTC

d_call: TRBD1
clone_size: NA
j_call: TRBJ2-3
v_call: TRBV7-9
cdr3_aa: CASSRGDRGGTDTQYF
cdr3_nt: TGTGCCAGCAGCCGTGGGGACAGGGGGGGCACAGATACGCAGTATTTT

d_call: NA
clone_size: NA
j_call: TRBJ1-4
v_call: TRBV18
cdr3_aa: CASSPLAGANEKLFF
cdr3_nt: TGTGCCAGCTCACCCTTAGCAGGGGCTAATGAAAAACTGTTTTTT

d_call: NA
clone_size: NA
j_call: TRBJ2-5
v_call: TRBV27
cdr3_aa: CASSLGSVGETQYF
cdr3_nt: TGTGCCAGCAGTTTGGGCAGTGTTGGGGAGACCCAGTACTTC

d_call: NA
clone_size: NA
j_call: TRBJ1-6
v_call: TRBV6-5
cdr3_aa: CAVGQPINSPLHF
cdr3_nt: TGTGCCGTGGGTCAGCCTATTAATTCACCCCTCCACTTT

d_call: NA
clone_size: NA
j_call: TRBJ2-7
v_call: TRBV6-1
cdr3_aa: CASTTGQFTSYEQYF
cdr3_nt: TGTGCCAGCACCACCGGACAGTTTACCTCCTACGAGCAGTACTTC

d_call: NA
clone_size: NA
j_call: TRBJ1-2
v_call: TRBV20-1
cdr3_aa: CSARDLYGYTF
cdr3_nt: TGCAGTGCTAGAGATCTCTATGGCTACACCTTC

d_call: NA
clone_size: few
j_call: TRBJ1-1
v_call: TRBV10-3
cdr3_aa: CAISEMETGNTEAFF
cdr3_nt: TGTGCCATCAGTGAGATGGAGACGGGGAACACTGAAGCTTTCTTT

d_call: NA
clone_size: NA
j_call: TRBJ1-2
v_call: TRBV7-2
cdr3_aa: CASSLDLVGYTF
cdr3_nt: TGTGCCAGCAGCTTAGATCTAGTAGGCTACACCTTC

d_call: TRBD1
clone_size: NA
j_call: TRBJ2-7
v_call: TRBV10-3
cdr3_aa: CATSRDSAYEQYF
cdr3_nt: TGTGCCACAAGCCGGGACAGTGCCTACGAGCAGTACTTC

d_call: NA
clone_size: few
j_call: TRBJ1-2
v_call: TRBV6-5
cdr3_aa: CASSGGPGGYTF
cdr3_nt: TGTGCCAGCAGCGGAGGGCCCGGGGGCTACACCTTC

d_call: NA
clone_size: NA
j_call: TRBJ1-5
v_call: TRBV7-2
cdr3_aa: CASSPYAPMVRNNQPQHF
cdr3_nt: TGTGCCAGCAGCCCATACGCCCCCATGGTAAGGAACAATCAGCCCCAGCATTTT

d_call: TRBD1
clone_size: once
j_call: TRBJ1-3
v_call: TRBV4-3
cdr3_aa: CASSQVLGQSSGNTIYF
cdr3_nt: TGCGCCAGCAGCCAAGTTCTGGGACAGAGCTCTGGAAACACCATATATTTT

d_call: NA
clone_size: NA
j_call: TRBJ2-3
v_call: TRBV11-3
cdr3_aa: CASSFSSGATADTQYF
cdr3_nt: TGTGCCAGCAGCTTTTCTTCCGGGGCCACGGCAGATACGCAGTATTTT

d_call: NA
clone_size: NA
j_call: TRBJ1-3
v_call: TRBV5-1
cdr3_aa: CASSPMGSGNTIYF
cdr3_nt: TGCGCCAGCAGCCCCATGGGCTCTGGAAACACCATATATTTT

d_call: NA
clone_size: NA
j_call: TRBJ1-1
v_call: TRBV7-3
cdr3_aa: CASSAQGGGGYGGEAFF
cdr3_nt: TGTGCCAGCAGCGCCCAGGGAGGCGGTGGGTATGGGGGTGAAGCTTTCTTT

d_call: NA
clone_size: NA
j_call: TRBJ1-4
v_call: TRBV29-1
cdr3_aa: CSVVPGVNEKLFF
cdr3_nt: TGCAGCGTTGTCCCAGGCGTTAATGAAAAACTGTTTTTT

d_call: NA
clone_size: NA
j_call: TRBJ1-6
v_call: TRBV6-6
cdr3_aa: CASSYEDSPLHF
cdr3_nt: TGTGCCAGCAGTTACGAGGATTCACCCCTCCACTTT

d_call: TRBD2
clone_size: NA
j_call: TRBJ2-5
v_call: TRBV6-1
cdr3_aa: CASRGGLAGGSPQYF
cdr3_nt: TGTGCCAGCAGAGGGGGACTAGCGGGGGGTTCCCCCCAGTACTTC

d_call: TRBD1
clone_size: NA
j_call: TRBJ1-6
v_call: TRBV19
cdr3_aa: CAISDRGGSPLHF
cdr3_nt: TGTGCCATCTCGGACAGGGGAGGATCACCCCTCCACTTT

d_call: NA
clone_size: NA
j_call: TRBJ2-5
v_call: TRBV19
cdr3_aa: CASSIGRGEQETQYF
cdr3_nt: TGTGCCAGTAGTATAGGAAGAGGAGAGCAAGAGACCCAGTACTTC

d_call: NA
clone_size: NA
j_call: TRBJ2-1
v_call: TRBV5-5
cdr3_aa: CASSPLVQGGEQFF
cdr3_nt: TGTGCCAGCAGCCCACTGGTCCAGGGTGGAGAGCAGTTCTTC

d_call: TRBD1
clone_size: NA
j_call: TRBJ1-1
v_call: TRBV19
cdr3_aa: CASSIAWAGTGGSTEAFF
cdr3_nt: TGTGCCAGTAGTATCGCCTGGGCCGGGACAGGCGGGAGCACTGAAGCTTTCTTT

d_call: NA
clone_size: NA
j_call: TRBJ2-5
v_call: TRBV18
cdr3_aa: CASSPSIRETQYF
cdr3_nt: TGTGCCAGCTCACCATCGATAAGGGAGACCCAGTACTTC

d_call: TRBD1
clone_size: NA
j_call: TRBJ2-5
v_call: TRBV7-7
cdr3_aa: CASSLGVGTVQETQYF
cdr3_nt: TGTGCTAGCAGCTTAGGTGTCGGGACAGTACAAGAGACCCAGTACTTC

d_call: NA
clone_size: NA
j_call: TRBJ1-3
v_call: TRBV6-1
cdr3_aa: CASSGGGTSSGNTIYF
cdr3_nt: TGTGCCAGCAGTGGCGGGGGGACCTCTTCCGGAAACACCATATATTTT

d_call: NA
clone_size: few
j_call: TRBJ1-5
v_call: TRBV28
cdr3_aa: CASNRGMGQPQHF
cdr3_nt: TGTGCCAGCAATCGAGGGATGGGTCAGCCCCAGCATTTT

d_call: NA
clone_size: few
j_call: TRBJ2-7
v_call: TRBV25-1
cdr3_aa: CASSDEGGAYEQYF
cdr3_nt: TGTGCCAGCAGCGACGAGGGGGGGGCCTACGAGCAGTACTTC

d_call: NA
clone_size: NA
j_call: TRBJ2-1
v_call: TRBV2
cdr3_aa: CASSSPTEQFF
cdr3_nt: TGTGCCAGCAGTAGTCCCACCGAGCAGTTCTTC

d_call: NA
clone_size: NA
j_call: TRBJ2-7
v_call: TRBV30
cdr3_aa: CAWEAGEQYF
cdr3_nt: TGTGCCTGGGAGGCGGGCGAGCAGTACTTC

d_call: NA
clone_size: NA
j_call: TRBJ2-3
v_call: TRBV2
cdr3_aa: CASSEWSRTDTQYF
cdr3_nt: TGTGCCAGCAGTGAATGGAGCCGCACAGATACGCAGTATTTT

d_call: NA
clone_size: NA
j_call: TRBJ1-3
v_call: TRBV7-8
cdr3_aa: CASSSQPDITTGNTIYF
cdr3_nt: TGTGCCAGCAGCTCCCAACCGGACATAACGACTGGAAACACCATATATTTT

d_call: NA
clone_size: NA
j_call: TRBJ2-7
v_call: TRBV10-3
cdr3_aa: CAISASRDEQYF
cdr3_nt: TGTGCCATCAGCGCCTCCAGGGACGAGCAGTACTTC

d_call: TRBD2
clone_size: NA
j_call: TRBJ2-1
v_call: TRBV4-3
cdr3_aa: CASSQGAGVVINEQFF
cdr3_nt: TGCGCCAGCAGCCAAGGGGCGGGAGTAGTAATAAATGAGCAGTTCTTC

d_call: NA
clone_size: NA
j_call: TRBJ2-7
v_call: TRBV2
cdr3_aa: CASFRLSAEQYF
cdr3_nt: TGTGCCAGCTTCAGACTCTCCGCTGAGCAGTACTTC

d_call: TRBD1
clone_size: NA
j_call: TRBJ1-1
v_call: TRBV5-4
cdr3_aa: CASSLDRGAAEAFF
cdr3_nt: TGTGCCAGCAGCTTGGACAGGGGCGCGGCTGAAGCTTTCTTT

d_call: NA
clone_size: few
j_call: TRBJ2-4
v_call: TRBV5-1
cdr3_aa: CASSLEGVRMDIQYF
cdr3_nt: TGCGCCAGCAGCTTGGAAGGGGTACGCATGGACATTCAGTACTTC

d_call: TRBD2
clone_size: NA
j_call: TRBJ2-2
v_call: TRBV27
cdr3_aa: CASSLGSGISGELFF
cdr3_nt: TGTGCCAGCAGTTTAGGTAGCGGGATATCCGGGGAGCTGTTTTTT

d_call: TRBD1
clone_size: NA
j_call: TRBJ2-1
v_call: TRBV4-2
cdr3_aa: CASSQDAGTANNEQFF
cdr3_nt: TGTGCCAGCAGCCAAGATGCAGGGACAGCCAACAATGAGCAGTTCTTC

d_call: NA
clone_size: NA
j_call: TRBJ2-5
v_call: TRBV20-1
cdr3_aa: CSASNGETQYF
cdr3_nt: TGCAGTGCTAGTAACGGGGAGACCCAGTACTTC

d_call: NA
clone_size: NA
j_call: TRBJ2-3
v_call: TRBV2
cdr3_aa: CASSGMAATDTQYF
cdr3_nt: TGTGCCAGCAGTGGGATGGCCGCCACAGATACGCAGTATTTT

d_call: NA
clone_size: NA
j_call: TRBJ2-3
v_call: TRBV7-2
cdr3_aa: CASSLRDTQYF
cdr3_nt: TGTGCCAGCAGCTTAAGAGATACGCAGTATTTT

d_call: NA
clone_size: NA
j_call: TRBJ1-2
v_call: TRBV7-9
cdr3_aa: CASSPEGSIGNYGYTF
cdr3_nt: TGTGCCAGCAGTCCGGAGGGCTCAATAGGAAACTATGGCTACACCTTC

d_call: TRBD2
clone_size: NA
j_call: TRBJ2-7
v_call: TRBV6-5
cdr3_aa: CASSYFPSGGAWEQYF
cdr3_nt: TGTGCCAGCAGTTACTTCCCTAGCGGGGGGGCGTGGGAGCAGTACTTC

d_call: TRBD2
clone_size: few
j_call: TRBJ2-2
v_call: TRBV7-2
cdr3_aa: CASTSGWNTGELFF
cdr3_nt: TGTGCCAGCACTAGCGGCTGGAACACCGGGGAGCTGTTTTTT

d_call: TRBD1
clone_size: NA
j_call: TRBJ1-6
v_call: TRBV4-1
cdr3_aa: CASSHPDRPNSPLHF
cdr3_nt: TGCGCCAGCAGCCACCCGGACAGGCCCAATTCACCCCTCCACTTT

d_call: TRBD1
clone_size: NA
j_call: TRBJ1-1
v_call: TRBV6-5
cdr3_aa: CASSAPTGMNTEAFF
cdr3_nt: TGTGCCAGCAGCGCACCGACAGGGATGAACACTGAAGCTTTCTTT

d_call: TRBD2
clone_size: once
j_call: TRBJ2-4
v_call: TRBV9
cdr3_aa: CASSVRLASDIQYF
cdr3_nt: TGTGCCAGCAGCGTCCGACTAGCTTCAGACATTCAGTACTTC